The 14 T cell receptor beta chains presented below share a single source sample, sequenced in a study of blood T cell repertoires in COVID-19. Data came from immunoSEQ multiplex PCR; TCRdb stores just in-frame clones and leaves some out. The data show over 150,000 clones, with approximately 82% seen just once and 6.9% held by the top ten. The specimen was peripheral blood. These receptors originate from a human donor with acute or convalescent COVID-19. The donor label of this sample is uncertain.

The rearrangement links TRBV28 to TRBJ2-7; the match to TRBD1 covers 7 bases. The CDR3 totals 15 residues. V dropped 5 bases and J dropped 2; count of bases not matched to a gene: 9. Germline V lookup: CDR1 MDHEN, CDR2 SYDVKM. In nucleotides, the CDR3 is TGTGCCAGCAGTCCCTTTGGGACAGCTACCTACGAGCAGTACTTC. Its protein product is CASSPFGTATYEQYF.

In its sample, this clone was seen once. The J gene is TRBJ2-7, the V gene TRBV10-2; possible D gene TRBD1, 5 bases. This CDR3 is built from 12 residues. The V gene lost 5 bases and the J gene lost 4 bases, with 9 bases spanning the gap. The germline V gene has CDR1 WSHSY and CDR2 SAAADI. CDR3 sequence reads: CASSLTVYEQYF. As DNA, the CDR3 is TGCGCCAGCAGTCTGACAGTGTACGAGCAGTACTTC.

The rearrangement joins TRBV6-6 to TRBJ1-2; no reliable D call. The germline CDR1 and CDR2 sequences are MNHNY and SVGAGI (reference sequence). The V and J ends lost 5 bases and 4 bases respectively, with 11 bases between them. The CDR3 contains 13 residues. The CDR3 bases are TGTGCCAGCAGTCCTAGGACTGTCTATGGCTACACCTTC. It translates to CASSPRTVYGYTF.

The V call is TRBV30, the J call TRBJ1-4; 7 bases are a match to TRBD1. The CDR3 covers 15 residues. J lost 5 bases, V lost 5 bases, and 11 bases had no gene match. The germline gives CDR1 GTSNPN, CDR2 SVGIG (reference sequence). The CDR3, as DNA: TGTGCCTGGGAATTCGGTGACAGGGACAATGAAAAACTGTTTTTT. Translated: CAWEFGDRDNEKLFF.

This clone was recorded only once. This sequence joins TRBV5-1 and TRBJ2-3; D is possibly TRBD1 (6 bases). The germline V gene encodes CDR1 SGHRS and CDR2 YFSETQ. This CDR3 is 16 amino acids long. Trimming shortened V by 3 bases and J by 0 bases, and 14 bases separated the two germline ends. For the CDR3, the DNA is TGCGCCAGCAGCTCAGGACAGCACTCTAGCACAGATACGCAGTATTTT. It translates to CASSSGQHSSTDTQYF. Looking up the rest from reference TRBV5-1 and TRBJ2-3 gives the full variable domain: KAGVTQTPRYLIKTRGQQVTLSCSPISGHRSVSWYQQTPGQGLQFLFEYFSETQRNKGNFPGRFSGRQFSNSRSEMNVSTLELGDSALYLCASSSGQHSSTDTQYFGPGTRLTVL.

The V and J genes are TRBV5-4 and TRBJ1-4; 7 nucleotides agree with TRBD1. Trimming removed 6 bases from V and 7 bases from J; junction bases left unmatched: 12. Germline CDR1 is SGHNT and CDR2 is YYREEE (reference sequence). The CDR3 runs to 15 residues. CDR3 residues: CASTDGNRGPEKLFF. The CDR3 region has the DNA TGTGCCAGCACAGACGGGAATAGGGGGCCTGAAAAACTGTTTTTT.

The sample holds a few counts of this clone. The chain uses TRBV28 and TRBJ1-2; perhaps TRBD1 as D (6 bases). Germline-derived CDR1 and CDR2 are MDHEN and SYDVKM. Trimming left V 6 bases short and J 2 bases short, with 10 bases between. This CDR3 has 13 amino acids. The CDR3 is CASSRTENYGYTF. In nucleotides, the CDR3 is TGTGCCAGCAGCCGGACAGAGAACTATGGCTACACCTTC.

This rearrangement joins TRBV7-8 to TRBJ1-1; TRBD1 agrees at 7 bases. Germline V gene data show CDR1 as SGHVS and CDR2 as FQNEAQ. The CDR3 is 15 amino acids. Losses at the gene ends were 1 base for V and 5 bases for J; bases not matched to a gene: 7. The CDR3: CASSLVFQGETEAFF. The CDR3 DNA reads TGTGCCAGCAGCTTAGTTTTCCAGGGGGAAACTGAAGCTTTCTTT.

The rearrangement joins TRBV9 to TRBJ2-4; 9 bases agree with TRBD1. Germline V gene lookup returns CDR1 SGDLS and CDR2 YYNGEE. The CDR3 extends over 15 amino acids. V gave up 0 bases and J gave up 5 bases; unmatched junction bases: 3. Written as DNA, the CDR3 is TGTGCCAGCAGCGTAGGGACAGGGGTTCAAAACATTCAGTACTTC. It encodes CASSVGTGVQNIQYF.

This clone showed up just a few times. The chain carries TRBV11-2 and TRBJ1-2; 7 nucleotides align to TRBD1. V shed 0 bases, J shed 4 bases, and the junction held 5 bases outside the gene matches. This CDR3 region has 15 residues. The germline V gene encodes CDR1 SGHAT and CDR2 FQNNGV. CDR3 sequence: CASSLDQGDTYGYTF. The CDR3 region has the DNA TGTGCCAGCAGCTTAGATCAGGGGGACACCTATGGCTACACCTTC.

The rearrangement links TRBV3-1 (or the pseudogene TRBV3-2) to TRBJ2-2; the match to TRBD1 covers 12 bases. The CDR3 loop spans 17 amino acids. From germline, CDR1 is LGHDT and CDR2 YNNKEL (reference sequence). V gave up 4 bases and J gave up 5 bases; unmatched junction bases: 8. In DNA, the CDR3 is TGTGCCAGCAGCCCACGATCGGGACAGGGGGCGACCGGGGAGCTGTTTTTT. Its protein product is CASSPRSGQGATGELFF.

This chain joins TRBV6-5 and TRBJ2-1; 8 positions match TRBD2. This CDR3 is 15 amino acids long. V was pared by 7 bases and J by 4 bases, with 9 bases of the junction left unmatched. Per germline, CDR1 MNHEY and CDR2 SVGAGI. DNA for the CDR3: TGTGCCAGCACCAACGGGGGGGGCGGGTACAATGAGCAGTTCTTC. Protein sequence: CASTNGGGGYNEQFF.

The chain uses TRBV7-9 and TRBJ2-2; D is uncertain. Trimming shortened V by 5 bases and J by 3 bases, and 4 bases separated the two germline ends. This CDR3 has 12 residues. Germline CDR1 reads SEHNR; CDR2 reads FQNEAQ (reference sequence). The CDR3 sequence is CASSPYTGELFF. The CDR3, as DNA: TGTGCCAGCAGCCCCTACACCGGGGAGCTGTTTTTT. Full variable domain (missing parts from reference TRBV7-9 and TRBJ2-2): DTGVSQNPRHKITKRGQNVTFRCDPISEHNRLYWYRQTLGQGPEFLTYFQNEAQLEKSRLLSDRFSAERPKGSFSTLEIQRTEQGDSAMYLCASSPYTGELFFGEGSRLTVL.

V usage is TRBV29-1 and J usage is TRBJ1-2; possible D gene TRBD1, 5 bases. The V and J ends lost 3 bases and 4 bases respectively, with 9 bases between them. CDR3 size: 12 residues. The germline V gene encodes CDR1 SQVTM and CDR2 ANQGSEA. CDR3 bases: TGCAGCGTTGACGGGGGAGGCTATGGCTACACCTTC. Amino acid sequence: CSVDGGGYGYTF.